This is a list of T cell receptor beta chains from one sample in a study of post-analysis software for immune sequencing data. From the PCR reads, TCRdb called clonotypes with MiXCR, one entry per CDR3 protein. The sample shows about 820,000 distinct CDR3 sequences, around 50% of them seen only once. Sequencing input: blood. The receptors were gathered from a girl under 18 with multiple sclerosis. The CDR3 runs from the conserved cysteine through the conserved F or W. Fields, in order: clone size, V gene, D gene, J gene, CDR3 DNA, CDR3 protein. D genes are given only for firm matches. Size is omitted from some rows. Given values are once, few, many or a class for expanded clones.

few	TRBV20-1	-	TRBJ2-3	TGCAGCGGCTCTAGCACAGATACGCAGTATTTT	CSGSSTDTQYF
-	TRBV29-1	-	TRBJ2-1	TGCAGCCAAGTTTCGGGGGCGTCTAATGAGCAGTTATTC	CSQVSGASNEQLF
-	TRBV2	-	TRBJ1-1	TGTGCCAGCAGTGAAGCGCTTCGGGGAAACACTGAAGCTTTCTTT	CASSEALRGNTEAFF
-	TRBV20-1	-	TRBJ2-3	TGCAGTGCTAGAGCTGCGGACACAGATACGCAGTATTTT	CSARAADTDTQYF
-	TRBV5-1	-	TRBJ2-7	TGCGCCAGCAGCGCTTTAGACGAATATTCCTACGAGCAGTACTTC	CASSALDEYSYEQYF
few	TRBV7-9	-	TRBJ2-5	TGTGCCAGCAGCTTAAGGAGTCCGATCGGAGAGACCCAGTACTTC	CASSLRSPIGETQYF
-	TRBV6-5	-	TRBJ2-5	TGTGCCAGCAGTTCTGGTGCCCGGAGGTACTTC	CASSSGARRYF
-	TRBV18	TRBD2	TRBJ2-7	TGTGCCAGCTCATCGCGGCTAGCGGGAGGGCCCTACGAGCAGTACTTC	CASSSRLAGGPYEQYF
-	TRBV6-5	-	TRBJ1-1	TGTGCCAGCAGGGGTGGAACCACTGAAGCTTTCTTT	CASRGGTTEAFF
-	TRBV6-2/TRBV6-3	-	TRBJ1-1	TGTGCCAGCAAATTTTGGACAGCGAACACTGAAGCTTTCTTT	CASKFWTANTEAFF
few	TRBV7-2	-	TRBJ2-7	TGTGCCAGCAGCTTACGGGATTATTACGAGCAGTACTTC	CASSLRDYYEQYF
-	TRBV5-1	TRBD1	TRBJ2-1	TGCGCCAGCAGCCTTCGGACAGGCGACAATGAGCAGTTCTTC	CASSLRTGDNEQFF
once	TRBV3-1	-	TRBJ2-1	TGTGCCAGCAGCCAAGTACGTTATGAGCAGTTCTTC	CASSQVRYEQFF
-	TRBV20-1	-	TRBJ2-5	TGCAGTGCTAGGACCAGACGTCCTCAAGAGACCCAGTACTTC	CSARTRRPQETQYF
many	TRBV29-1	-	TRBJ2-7	TGCAGCGTTGGACAGTCGGGGTACGAGCAGTACTTC	CSVGQSGYEQYF
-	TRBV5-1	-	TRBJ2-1	TGCGCCAGCAGCTTGGCTGTCACAGTTAAAGAGCAGTTCTTC	CASSLAVTVKEQFF
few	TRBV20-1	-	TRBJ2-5	TGCAGTGCTAGAGATGAAGGACGACGGCAAGAGACCCAGTACTTC	CSARDEGRRQETQYF
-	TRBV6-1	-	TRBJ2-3	TGTGCCAGCAGGGCTGGGGTTGGGCCCACAGATACGCAGTATTTT	CASRAGVGPTDTQYF
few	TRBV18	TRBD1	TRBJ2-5	TGTGCCAGCTCACCCCGGACAGGGCTGGGGGAGACCCAGTACTTC	CASSPRTGLGETQYF
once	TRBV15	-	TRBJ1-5	TGTGCCACAACGGAGAGTGGGGTGATCAATCAGCCCCAGCATTTT	CATTESGVINQPQHF
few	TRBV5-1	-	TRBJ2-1	TGCGCCAGCAGCTTGGGGGAGAGTGTCAATGAGCAGTTCTTC	CASSLGESVNEQFF
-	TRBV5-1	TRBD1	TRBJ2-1	TGCGCCAGCAGCGTTTCCGGGACAGGACACAATGAGCAGTTCTTC	CASSVSGTGHNEQFF
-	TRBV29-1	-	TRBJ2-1	TGCAGCGTTGCCGTTACCTACAATGAGCAGTGCTTC	CSVAVTYNEQCF
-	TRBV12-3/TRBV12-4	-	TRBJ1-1	TGTGCCAGCAGTTTAGCGGCGCAAATGAACACTGAAGCTTTCTTT	CASSLAAQMNTEAFF
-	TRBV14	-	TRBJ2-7	TGTGCCAGCAGCCAAGGCAAGGGTCCGATCTCCTACGAGCAGTACTTC	CASSQGKGPISYEQYF
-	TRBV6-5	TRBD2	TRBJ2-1	TGTGCCAGCAGGAAGACTAGCGGGGGAGACAATGAGCAGTTCTTC	CASRKTSGGDNEQFF
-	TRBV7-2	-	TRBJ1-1	TGTGCCAGCAGCTCCGGGCCAGACACTGAAGCTTTCTTT	CASSSGPDTEAFF
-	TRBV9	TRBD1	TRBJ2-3	TGTGCCAGCGGCTACCGGGACAGCATCACAGATACGCAGTATTTT	CASGYRDSITDTQYF
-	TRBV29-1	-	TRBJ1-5	TGCAGCGTTTTAGGGAACCCAAATCAGCCCCAGCATTTT	CSVLGNPNQPQHF
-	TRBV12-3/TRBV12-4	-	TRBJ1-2	TGTGCCAGCACCAGTTTGATAGGCGGAACGCCGATTAACTATGGCTACACCTTC	CASTSLIGGTPINYGYTF